This TCR beta chain was sequenced during a study of neurological immune-mediated disorders. The CDR3 contains 15 residues. Germline lookup yields CDR1 DFQATT and CDR2 SNEGSKA (reference sequence). The V end lost 5 bases, the J end lost 4 bases, and 18 bases lay between the germline ends. There are many counts of this clonotype. With 10-nucleotide random UMIs included, cDNA was synthesized by 5'RACE. Over 180 million TCR-beta sequences from 15-18 subjects came from every sequencing run. TCRdb independently ran MiXCR on the 5' RACE reads; one entry per CDR3 protein. The table shows about 28,000 distinct CDR3 sequences, with around 10% occurring only once.

The sequenced sample consisted of PBMCs. The chain has TRBV20-1 and TRBJ1-5; D is undetermined. This receptor was taken from a woman aged 55-69 years in good health. The CDR3 DNA sequence: TGCAGTGCTTCCGGACGCGGTGGAGGGAATCAGCCCCAGCATTTT. Amino acid sequence: CSASGRGGGNQPQHF.